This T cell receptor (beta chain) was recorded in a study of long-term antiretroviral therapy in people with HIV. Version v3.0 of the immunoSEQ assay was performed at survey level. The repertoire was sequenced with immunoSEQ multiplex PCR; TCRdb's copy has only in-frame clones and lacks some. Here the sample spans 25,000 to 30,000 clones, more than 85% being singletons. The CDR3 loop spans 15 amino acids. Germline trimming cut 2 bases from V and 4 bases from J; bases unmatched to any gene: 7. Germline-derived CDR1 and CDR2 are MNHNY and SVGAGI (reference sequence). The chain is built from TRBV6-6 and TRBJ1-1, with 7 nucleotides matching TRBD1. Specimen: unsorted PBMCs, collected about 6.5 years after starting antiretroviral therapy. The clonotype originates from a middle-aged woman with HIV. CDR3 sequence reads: CASSYPGGGGTEAFF. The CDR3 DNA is TGTGCCAGCAGTTACCCAGGGGGGGGTGGCACTGAAGCTTTCTTT.